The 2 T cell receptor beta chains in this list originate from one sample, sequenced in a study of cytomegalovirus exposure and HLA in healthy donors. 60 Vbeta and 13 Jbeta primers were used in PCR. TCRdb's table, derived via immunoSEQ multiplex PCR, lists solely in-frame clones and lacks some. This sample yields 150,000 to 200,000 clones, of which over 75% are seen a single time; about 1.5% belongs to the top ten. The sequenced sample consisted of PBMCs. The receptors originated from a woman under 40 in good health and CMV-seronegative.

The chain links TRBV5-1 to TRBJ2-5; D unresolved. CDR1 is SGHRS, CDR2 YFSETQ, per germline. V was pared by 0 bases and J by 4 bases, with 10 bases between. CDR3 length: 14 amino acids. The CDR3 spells CASSLGPPVETQYF. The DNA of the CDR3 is TGCGCCAGCAGCTTGGGGCCCCCTGTAGAGACCCAGTACTTC.

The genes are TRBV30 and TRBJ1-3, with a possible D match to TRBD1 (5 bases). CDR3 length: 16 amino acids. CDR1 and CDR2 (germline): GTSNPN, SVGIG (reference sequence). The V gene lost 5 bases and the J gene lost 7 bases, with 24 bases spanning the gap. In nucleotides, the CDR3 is TGTGCCTGGGGCCGGATGACAGACCTGGAGAGGAACACCATATATTTT. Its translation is CAWGRMTDLERNTIYF.